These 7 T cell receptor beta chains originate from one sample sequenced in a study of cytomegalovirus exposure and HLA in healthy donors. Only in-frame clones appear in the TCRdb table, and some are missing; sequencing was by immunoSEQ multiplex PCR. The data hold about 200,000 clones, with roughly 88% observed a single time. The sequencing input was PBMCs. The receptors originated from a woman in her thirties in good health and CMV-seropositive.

For the CDR3, the DNA is TGCACCAGCAGCCAAACCGACAGCAGGGTAGAGTCTGGAAACACCATATATTTT. Translating it yields CTSSQTDSRVESGNTIYF. The rearrangement links TRBV1 to TRBJ1-3; the table's D call of TRBD1 was not tested on the DNA. TRBV1 is reported as a pseudogene. The CDR3 runs 18 residues.

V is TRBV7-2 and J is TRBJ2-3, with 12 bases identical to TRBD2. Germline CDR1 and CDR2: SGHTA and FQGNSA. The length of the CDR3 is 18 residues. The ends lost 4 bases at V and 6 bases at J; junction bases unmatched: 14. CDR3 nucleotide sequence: TGTGCCAGCAGCTCCCTGGGCGCGGGACTAGCGGGCCCGGATACGCAGTATTTT. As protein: CASSSLGAGLAGPDTQYF.

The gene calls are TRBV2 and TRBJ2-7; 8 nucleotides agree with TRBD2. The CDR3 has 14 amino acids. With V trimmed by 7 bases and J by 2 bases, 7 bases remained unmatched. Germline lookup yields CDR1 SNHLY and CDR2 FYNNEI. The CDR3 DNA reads TGTGCCAGCACCGAGGGGCGGGGGGCCTACGAGCAGTACTTC. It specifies CASTEGRGAYEQYF.

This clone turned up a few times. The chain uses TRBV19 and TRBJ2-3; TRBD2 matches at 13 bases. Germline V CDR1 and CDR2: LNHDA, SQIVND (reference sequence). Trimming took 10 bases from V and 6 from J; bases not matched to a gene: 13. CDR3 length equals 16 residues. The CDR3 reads CATQTLTSGRGDTQYF. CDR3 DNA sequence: TGTGCCACCCAAACCTTAACTAGCGGGAGGGGTGATACGCAGTATTTT.

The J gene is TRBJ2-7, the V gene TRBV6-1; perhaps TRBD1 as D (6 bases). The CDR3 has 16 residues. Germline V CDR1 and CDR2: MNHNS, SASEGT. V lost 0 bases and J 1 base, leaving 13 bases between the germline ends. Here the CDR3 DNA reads TGTGCCAGCAGTGAAGCCCATCCAGGGGCTTCCTACGAGCAGTACTTC. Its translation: CASSEAHPGASYEQYF.

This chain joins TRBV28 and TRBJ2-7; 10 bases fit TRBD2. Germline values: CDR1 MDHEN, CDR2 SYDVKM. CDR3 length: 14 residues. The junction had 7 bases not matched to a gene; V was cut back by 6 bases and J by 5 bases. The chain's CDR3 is CASRPGLAVHEQYF. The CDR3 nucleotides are TGTGCCAGCAGACCAGGACTAGCGGTCCACGAGCAGTACTTC.

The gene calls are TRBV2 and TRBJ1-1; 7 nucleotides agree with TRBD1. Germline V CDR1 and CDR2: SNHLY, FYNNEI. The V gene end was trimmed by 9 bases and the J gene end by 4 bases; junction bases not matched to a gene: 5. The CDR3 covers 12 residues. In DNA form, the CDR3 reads TGTGCCAGTACAGGGGAAGTCACTGAAGCTTTCTTT. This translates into CASTGEVTEAFF. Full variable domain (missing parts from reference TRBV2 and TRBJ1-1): EPEVTQTPSHQVTQMGQEVILRCVPISNHLYFYWYRQILGQKVEFLVSFYNNEISEKSEIFDDQFSVERPDGSNFTLKIRSTKLEDSAMYFCASTGEVTEAFFGQGTRLTVV.